These T cell receptor beta chains were read from a single sample in a study of patients and donors after allogeneic stem cell transplantation. Using its own MiXCR run on the RT-PCR reads, TCRdb lists one record per CDR3 protein. Of some 880,000 distinct CDR3 sequences detected, roughly 18% appear once; the ten largest clones hold roughly 6%. Sequencing was performed on blood, either unsorted or a sorted T cell fraction (not recorded which). These receptors were obtained from a human donor who was either an allogeneic HSCT recipient or a stem cell or donor lymphocyte infusion donor (not recorded which). It is not recorded whose cells these are; they may come from a transplant donor. The conserved cysteine and the conserved F or W are not part of the CDR3 here. D genes are given only for firm matches.

>TRBJ2-7|TRBD1|TRBV20-1
SATGTGPYEQY
>TRBJ2-2|-|TRBV5-1
ASSLGDASMGELF
>TRBJ1-5|TRBD1|TRBV6-2/TRBV6-3
ASRQGENQPQH
>TRBJ1-6|-|TRBV3-1
ASSQVRSVGRGGNSPLH
>TRBJ2-1|TRBD1|TRBV24-1
ATSDMDRGLDEQF
>TRBJ2-1|TRBD1|TRBV25-1
ASSEAGTGRNEQF
>TRBJ1-6|TRBD1|TRBV12-3/TRBV12-4
ASSLGGTGASYNSPLH
>TRBJ1-2|TRBD1|TRBV3-1
ASSHWTGDDYGYT
>TRBJ2-7|TRBD1|TRBV13
ASSDRDLPYEQY
>TRBJ1-1|-|TRBV7-3
ASSPPGRQGNTEAF
>TRBJ2-2|TRBD2|TRBV6-1
ASRASRLAGNGELF
>TRBJ2-7|TRBD1|TRBV29-1
SVSTLGDSSYEQY
>TRBJ1-2|-|TRBV5-1
ASSRDGTDLWYGYT
>TRBJ2-1|TRBD1|TRBV12-3/TRBV12-4
ASSRTGKSFNEQF
>TRBJ1-1|-|TRBV3-1
ASSHPGLMNTEAF
>TRBJ2-5|TRBD1|TRBV5-1
ASSSRLGQQETQY
>TRBJ1-2|-|TRBV30
AWSGTDFNYGYT
>TRBJ2-2|TRBD1|TRBV7-6
ASSSPRTGNTGELF
>TRBJ2-7|TRBD1|TRBV20-1
SAYGQGAGEQY
>TRBJ2-7|-|TRBV6-6
ASRSTSYEQY